These T cell receptor beta chains were read from a single sample in a study of T-cell memory formation after mild COVID-19. Each CDR3 protein gets one entry after TCRdb re-called the 5' RACE reads with MiXCR. The sample lists fewer than 350,000 distinct CDR3 sequences, roughly an eighth occurring once. The sample comprised PBMCs or a T cell subset sorted from them (not recorded which). The receptors here all came from a man aged 18 to 30 who had mild COVID-19 (a few samples of this study predate the infection). Cell type and time point are not known. CDR3s include the opening cysteine and the closing phenylalanine or tryptophan. The D gene is left open where the match is weak. Size is omitted from some rows. Given values are once, few, many or a class for expanded clones.

TRBJ1-5,few,TRBV6-5,.,TGTGCCAGCAGGGTTAGTCACAATAGCAATCAGCCCCAGCATTTT,CASRVSHNSNQPQHF
TRBJ1-4,.,TRBV4-2,TRBD1,TGTGCCAGCAGCCGAGACAGGGCTGAAAAACTGTTTTTT,CASSRDRAEKLFF
TRBJ1-5,few,TRBV20-1,TRBD1,TGCAGTGCTAGCGGGACAGGGTCAATCAAGCCCCAGCATTTT,CSASGTGSIKPQHF
TRBJ2-3,few,TRBV18,.,TGTGCCAGCTCACCACCATATGGGGCCCTTCTAAGCACAGATACGCAGTATTTT,CASSPPYGALLSTDTQYF
TRBJ2-1,many,TRBV7-9,.,TGTGCCAGCAGCGGTGTCGTTCAGGCAGGGAGGATACCCAATGAGCAGTTCTTC,CASSGVVQAGRIPNEQFF
TRBJ2-2,few,TRBV6-1,TRBD2,TGTGCCAGCAGTGTAGCGCGGGGGGACACCGGGGAGCTGTTTTTT,CASSVARGDTGELFF
TRBJ1-1,.,TRBV3-1,.,TGTGCCAGCAGCCAAGAAGGGGGTCAGAGCACTGAAGCTTTCTTT,CASSQEGGQSTEAFF
TRBJ2-3,many,TRBV19,.,TGTGCCAGTAGTAGGTACAGCACCTCACTGGGTACGCAGTATTTT,CASSRYSTSLGTQYF
TRBJ1-4,few,TRBV18,TRBD1,TGTGCCAGCTCACCCGACAGGGGCGCTGAAAAACTGTTTTTT,CASSPDRGAEKLFF
TRBJ2-5,.,TRBV5-1,TRBD2,TGCGCCAGCAGCGCAAGCGGGAGTCGGGAGACCCAGTACTTC,CASSASGSRETQYF
TRBJ2-1,few,TRBV10-3,TRBD2,TGTGCCATCAGTGCGACTAGCGGGGGGCTCTACAATGAGCAGTTCTTC,CAISATSGGLYNEQFF
TRBJ2-1,.,TRBV6-5,TRBD2,TGTGCCAGCACCTCACGGCGGGGGGGTGTTGAGCAGTTCTTC,CASTSRRGGVEQFF
TRBJ2-5,.,TRBV6-5,TRBD1,TGTGCCAGCAGACGAGGACAGGGAAGGCAAGAGACCCAGTACTTC,CASRRGQGRQETQYF
TRBJ2-5,few,TRBV5-1,.,TGCGCCAGCAGCTTGGGGTGGGGGTCGGTCGAGACCCAGTACTTC,CASSLGWGSVETQYF
TRBJ1-5,many,TRBV18,.,TGTGCCAGCAGTCCTACAGGGAATCAGCCCCAGCATTTT,CASSPTGNQPQHF
TRBJ2-7,.,TRBV9,TRBD1,TGTGCCAGCAGCGGGGGCTCCGGGACAGGCCTTGGGGAGCAGTACTTC,CASSGGSGTGLGEQYF
TRBJ1-2,few,TRBV5-1,.,TGCGCCAGCAGCTTGGACCCAGGGATCGACTATGGCTACACCTTC,CASSLDPGIDYGYTF
TRBJ1-4,.,TRBV7-9,.,TGTGCCAGCAGCTCAGACAGGACCGTCCACCTTGAAAAACTGTTTTTT,CASSSDRTVHLEKLFF
TRBJ2-1,.,TRBV4-1,.,TGCGCCAGCAGCCAAGTGGCAGGGGTGAGCTATGAGCAGTTCTTC,CASSQVAGVSYEQFF
TRBJ2-7,.,TRBV7-9,TRBD1,TGTGCCAGCAGCTCGGACAGGTCCTACGAGCAGTACTTC,CASSSDRSYEQYF
TRBJ1-2,.,TRBV5-4,.,TGTGCCAGCAGCTTCGGGGGGGGCTATGGCTACACCTTC,CASSFGGGYGYTF
TRBJ2-7,few,TRBV10-3,TRBD1,TGTGCCATCAGTGAAAGGGGGCCTTTGTACGAGCAGTACTTC,CAISERGPLYEQYF
TRBJ2-7,.,TRBV12-3/TRBV12-4,.,TGTGCCAGCAGTTCCACTGCGGGACGGAATTCCTACGAGCAGTACTTC,CASSSTAGRNSYEQYF
TRBJ2-3,many,TRBV12-3/TRBV12-4,.,TGTGCCAGCAGTTTCGGAAGCACAGATACGCAGTATTTT,CASSFGSTDTQYF
TRBJ1-4,few,TRBV10-3,.,TGTGCCATCAGTGAGGCTCCGGAGGAAAAACTGTTTTTT,CAISEAPEEKLFF
TRBJ2-3,.,TRBV7-9,.,TGTGCCAGCAGCACCACCGAGGGAGATACGCAGTATTTT,CASSTTEGDTQYF
TRBJ1-1,.,TRBV6-5,.,TGTGCCAGCAGTTACAAGGAGAGCACTGAAGCTTTCTTT,CASSYKESTEAFF
TRBJ2-1,few,TRBV10-3,.,TGTGCCATCAGTCCAGGGGGGTATGCCAATGAGCAGTTCTTC,CAISPGGYANEQFF
TRBJ1-5,.,TRBV27,.,TGTGCCAGCAGTCTCTCCCGCAATCAGCCCCAGCATTTT,CASSLSRNQPQHF
TRBJ1-6,.,TRBV4-1,.,TGCGCCAGCAGCCAAGAGCGGGGGGGGTCACCCCTCCACTTT,CASSQERGGSPLHF
TRBJ2-2,many,TRBV20-1,.,TGCAGTGCGGTCGACCAGAGGAAGCTGTTTTTT,CSAVDQRKLFF
TRBJ2-1,few,TRBV7-3,.,TGTGCCAGCAGGGATTCCCCCGTGAGGCGGAATGAGCAGTTCTTC,CASRDSPVRRNEQFF
TRBJ2-7,.,TRBV4-3,.,TGCGCCAGCAGCCAAGATCGGGCGACAGGAACCTACGAGCAGTACTTC,CASSQDRATGTYEQYF
TRBJ1-1,few,TRBV7-2,.,TGTGCCAGCAGCTTAGAGCCGGGGGGCACTGAAGCTTTCTTT,CASSLEPGGTEAFF
TRBJ2-7,.,TRBV7-3,TRBD1,TGTGCCAGCAGCTTAACAGGACAGGGGGACTACGAGCAGTACTTC,CASSLTGQGDYEQYF
TRBJ1-1,many,TRBV7-6,.,TGTGCCAGCAGCCCCACGGGGTGGAACACTGAAGCTTTCTTT,CASSPTGWNTEAFF
TRBJ1-4,few,TRBV9,.,TGTGCCAGCAGCGGGGGACGGGGTGAAAAACTGTTTTTT,CASSGGRGEKLFF
TRBJ1-2,.,TRBV29-1,.,TGCAGCGTTGCAACGGCTAACTATGGCTACACCTTC,CSVATANYGYTF
TRBJ1-2,.,TRBV27,TRBD1,TGTGCCAGCAGTCCGGACAGGGGAGGATGGTATGGCTACACCTTC,CASSPDRGGWYGYTF
TRBJ2-3,.,TRBV15,.,TGTGCCACCAGCAGAGGAAGGTTGTTGATTTGGGATACGCAGTATTTT,CATSRGRLLIWDTQYF
TRBJ2-7,many,TRBV7-2,TRBD2,TGTGCCAGCAGCTCCTCTCTCGGACTAGCGGGGCAAAGCTCCTACGAGCAGTACTTC,CASSSSLGLAGQSSYEQYF
TRBJ2-2,few,TRBV7-7,TRBD2,TGTGCCAGCAGCTTAGGCCCTAGCGGGGGGGCCGCCGGGGAGCTGTTTTTT,CASSLGPSGGAAGELFF
TRBJ1-2,.,TRBV7-9,.,TGTGCCAGCAGCCCGTCGGAGTCCCAGTATGGCTACACCTTC,CASSPSESQYGYTF